The 7 T cell receptor beta chains given below trace back to one sample, sequenced in a study of T cell repertoires in cytomegalovirus infection. TCRdb re-called the reads through MiXCR, storing one row per CDR3 protein. The table includes roughly 990,000 distinct CDR3 sequences, about a third detected once. Antigen specificity for these receptors is unknown. Sample: cultured CD8+ T cells from PBMCs, taken from culture after CMV antigen stimulation. The source is a human donor in good health (CMV status not recorded). Some clones in this sample may be carry-over from other donors' samples.

This clonotype was observed many times. The gene calls are TRBV6-1 and TRBJ2-1, with D unresolved. Germline V gene lookup returns CDR1 MNHNS and CDR2 SASEGT. The V end was cut by 8 bases, the J end by 6 bases, with 14 bases between. The length of the CDR3 is 13 residues. CDR3 region: CASSRWLANEQFF. CDR3 sequence (DNA): TGTGCCAGCTCCAGGTGGTTGGCCAATGAGCAGTTCTTC.

This clonotype was counted only a few times. The chain carries TRBV27 and TRBJ1-2, with no clear D. The length of the CDR3 is 14 residues. Trimming cost V 2 bases and J 0 bases, with 7 bases left between them. The germline CDR1 and CDR2 sequences are MNHEY and SMNVEV (reference sequence). CDR3 amino acids: CASSLNPANYGYTF. The CDR3 region has the DNA TGTGCCAGCAGTTTAAACCCCGCTAACTATGGCTACACCTTC.

As regards this clonotype: Just one base apart from a much larger clone, this may be a read error. The chain is built from TRBV7-6 and TRBJ1-1; D gene unclear. The CDR3 sequence is 14 residues long. Germline lookup yields CDR1 SGHVS and CDR2 FNYEAQ. Trimming removed 2 bases at V and 5 bases at J, with 12 bases between. As DNA, the CDR3 is TGTGCCAGCAGCTTATCAGTCGGGGTTACTGAAGCTTTCTTT. Its translation: CASSLSVGVTEAFF.

The V and J genes are TRBV29-1 and TRBJ2-3; 12 nucleotides agree with TRBD2. The CDR3 consists of 16 residues. With V trimmed by 7 bases and J by 4 bases, 12 bases remained unmatched. The germline gives CDR1 SQVTM, CDR2 ANQGSEA. Here the CDR3 DNA reads TGCAGCGCCGGAAGGACTAGCGGGGTGGTAGCAGATACGCAGTATTTT. It yields the protein CSAGRTSGVVADTQYF.

The genes are TRBV10-3 and TRBJ2-7; 7 bases are a match to TRBD1. The CDR3 has 12 amino acids. Looked up from germline, CDR1 is ENHRY and CDR2 is SYGVKD. V shed 10 bases and J 2 bases; nucleotides not matched to a gene: 5. Here the CDR3 reads CATGDSTYEQYF. The DNA for the CDR3 is TGTGCCACAGGGGACAGCACCTACGAGCAGTACTTC.

Points on this clonotype: This may be a read error, as it is one base from a much larger clone. The chain recombines TRBV5-1 with TRBJ1-2; D is ambiguous. CDR1 and CDR2 from the germline V gene are SGHRS and YFSETQ. The CDR3 consists of 14 residues. Between the trimmed V and J ends, which lost 1 base and 8 bases, there was a span of 15 bases. DNA of the CDR3: TGCGCCAGCAGCTTGTTCGACTCTTTTGAAGGCTACACCTTC. Protein product: CASSLFDSFEGYTF. The full variable domain, completed using reference TRBV5-1 and TRBJ1-2, is KAGVTQTPRYLIKTRGQQVTLSCSPISGHRSVSWYQQTPGQGLQFLFEYFSETQRNKGNFPGRFSGRQFSNSRSEMNVSTLELGDSALYLCASSLFDSFEGYTFGSGTRLTVV.

J is TRBJ2-7 and V is TRBV2; no definite D call. CDR1 SNHLY and CDR2 FYNNEI come from the germline V gene. V dropped 3 bases and J dropped 3 bases, with 9 bases sitting between them. The CDR3 has 13 residues. CDR3 sequence: CASSDSHSYEQYV. DNA for the CDR3: TGTGCCAGCAGTGATAGTCACAGCTACGAGCAGTACGTC.